These 20 T cell receptor beta chains share one sample of origin, sequenced in a study of T cell clonotyping in hematopoietic cell transplantation. The protocol was immunoSEQ multiplex PCR, while the TCRdb copy is restricted to in-frame clones and leaves out a portion. The sample shows under 7,500 clones, roughly nine tenths of them seen only once. Here the sequenced sample was peripheral blood mononuclear cells, taken 100 days after allogeneic stem cell transplant. These receptors were collected from a male patient aged 40 to 50 who had an allogeneic stem cell transplant from an unrelated donor, so the T cells may come from the graft donor. Some clones in this sample may be carry-over from other donors' samples.

The chain combines TRBV2 with TRBJ1-5; D is unresolved. This CDR3 has 12 amino acids. From germline, CDR1 is SNHLY and CDR2 FYNNEI. Trimming stripped 7 bases from V and 3 bases from J, with 7 bases between. CDR3 sequence: CASTAINQPQHF. Here the CDR3 DNA reads TGTGCCAGCACCGCCATCAATCAGCCCCAGCATTTT.

The chain uses TRBV27 and TRBJ2-7, with unresolved D. Germline V gene data show CDR1 as MNHEY and CDR2 as SMNVEV (reference sequence). This CDR3 has 11 amino acids. The germline V and J ends were trimmed by 3 bases and 4 bases, with 4 bases remaining between them. Here the CDR3 DNA reads TGTGCCAGCAGTTTTAATTACGAGCAGTACTTC. This encodes CASSFNYEQYF.

This clone was recorded once. This rearrangement joins TRBV19 to TRBJ1-2, with D possibly being TRBD1 (6 bases). Germline values: CDR1 LNHDA, CDR2 SQIVND (reference sequence). Trimming cost V 10 bases and J 5 bases, with 11 bases left between them. This CDR3 comprises 11 residues. The CDR3 region is CATGTTYGYTF. Here the CDR3 DNA reads TGTGCCACCGGGACAACTTATGGCTACACCTTC.

The count of this clone is one. The genes are TRBV9 and TRBJ1-1; 10 bases are shared with TRBD1. This CDR3 has 14 residues. The junction had 5 bases not matched to a gene; V was cut back by 5 bases and J by 4 bases. The germline CDR1 and CDR2 sequences are SGDLS and YYNGEE. The CDR3 DNA reads as TGTGCCAGCAGGAAGGGACAGGGGAGCACTGAAGCTTTCTTT. It codes for CASRKGQGSTEAFF.

A single count supports this clone. The rearrangement links TRBV7-9 to TRBJ1-5, with a tentative D call TRBD1 (6 bases). The length of the CDR3 is 14 residues. Germline V CDR1 and CDR2: SEHNR, FQNEAQ (reference sequence). V was clipped by 5 bases and J by 5 bases, with 13 bases between them. CDR3 loop: CASSRTEGHQPQHF. The CDR3 DNA is TGTGCCAGCAGCCGGACAGAGGGACATCAGCCCCAGCATTTT.

The genes are TRBV29-1 and TRBJ1-2; 8 positions agree with TRBD1. This CDR3 spans 16 amino acids. The V segment lost 6 bases and the J segment 7 bases; nucleotides outside the gene matches: 19. Germline CDR1 reads SQVTM; CDR2 reads ANQGSEA. CDR3 in amino acids: CSVVTGEGRGQGGYTF. The CDR3 bases are TGCAGCGTAGTTACCGGAGAAGGCAGGGGGCAAGGTGGCTACACCTTC.

The chain employs TRBV30 and TRBJ1-6; D remains ambiguous. V lost 0 bases to trimming and J lost 16 bases, with 13 bases between them. This CDR3 comprises 12 residues. CDR1 GTSNPN and CDR2 SVGIG come from the germline V gene (reference sequence). This chain's CDR3 is CAWSVLSEKLHF. The CDR3 nucleotides are TGTGCCTGGAGTGTACTGTCAGAGAAACTCCACTTT.

The J gene is TRBJ2-2, the V gene TRBV5-6; D unresolved. The CDR3 contains 14 residues. V gave up 1 base and J gave up 7 bases, with 11 bases separating them. Germline V gene sequence: CDR1 SGHDT, CDR2 YYEEEE. The CDR3 reads CASSLIVVGGELFF. As DNA, the CDR3 is TGTGCCAGCAGCTTGATTGTGGTGGGCGGGGAGCTGTTTTTT.

The V gene is TRBV30, the J gene TRBJ2-1; 9 nucleotides align to TRBD2. Germline CDR1 and CDR2: GTSNPN and SVGIG (reference sequence). The V segment lost 0 bases and the J segment 6 bases; nucleotides outside the gene matches: 6. This CDR3 has 15 residues. For the CDR3, the DNA is TGTGCCTGGAGTGTACTCCCTAGCGGGACCAATGAGCAGTTCTTC. As protein: CAWSVLPSGTNEQFF.

V is TRBV19 and J is TRBJ2-2; 14 positions match TRBD2. Germline loops: CDR1 LNHDA, CDR2 SQIVND (reference sequence). With 6 bases clipped from V and 5 bases from J, the junction kept 5 bases outside the gene matches. There are 16 residues in the CDR3. The CDR3 protein is CASSRLAGGWTGELFF. The DNA of the CDR3 is TGTGCCAGTAGCAGACTAGCGGGGGGGTGGACCGGGGAGCTGTTTTTT.

The chain is built from TRBV5-1 and TRBJ2-6, with D possibly being TRBD2 (5 bases). The CDR3 is made up of 17 amino acids. CDR1 is SGHRS and CDR2 is YFSETQ in the germline V gene. V lost 5 bases to trimming and J lost 1 base, with 16 bases between them. CDR3 bases: TGCGCCAGCAGTGTCGGGGTTATTAGGTCTGGGGCCAACGTCCTGACTTTC. Protein sequence: CASSVGVIRSGANVLTF.

The rearrangement uses TRBV7-9 and TRBJ1-2, with D possibly being TRBD1 (6 bases). The CDR3 has 16 amino acids. V was trimmed by 5 bases and J by 5 bases, leaving 21 bases between them. Germline V lookup: CDR1 SEHNR, CDR2 FQNEAQ (reference sequence). CDR3 sequence reads: CASSMTLLDSLYGYTF. Written as DNA, the CDR3 is TGTGCCAGCAGCATGACTCTCTTGGACAGTTTGTATGGCTACACCTTC.

The chain uses TRBV29-1 and TRBJ1-1, with D unresolved. The CDR3 has 13 residues. Trimming pared 7 bases from V and 0 bases from J, leaving 12 bases between. The germline gives CDR1 SQVTM, CDR2 ANQGSEA. The CDR3: CSGEDGLNTEAFF. Here the CDR3 DNA reads TGCAGCGGTGAGGACGGGTTGAACACTGAAGCTTTCTTT.

The chain employs TRBV28 and TRBJ2-7, with TRBD1 identical over 10 bases. CDR3 length: 16 amino acids. Germline V gives CDR1 MDHEN, CDR2 SYDVKM. The V and J ends lost 3 bases and 0 bases, in that order; junction bases with no gene match: 5. The chain's CDR3 is CASSFGTGVFSYEQYF. The CDR3, as DNA: TGTGCCAGCAGTTTTGGGACAGGGGTCTTCTCCTACGAGCAGTACTTC.

V usage is TRBV4-3 and J usage is TRBJ1-6, with D hard to call. V lost 7 bases, J lost 8 bases, and 9 bases lay in between. Per germline, CDR1 LGHNA and CDR2 YSLEER. The CDR3 runs to 12 residues. CDR3 residues: CASNKEDSPLHF. As DNA, the CDR3 is TGCGCCAGCAACAAGGAGGATTCACCCCTCCACTTT.

This clone was detected once. This chain uses TRBV29-1 with TRBJ1-1; D call uncertain. V lost 7 bases and J lost 1, with 19 bases in between. The CDR3 has 15 residues. Germline-derived CDR1 and CDR2 are SQVTM and ANQGSEA. The chain's CDR3 is CSATRREPTNTEAFF. CDR3 DNA sequence: TGCAGCGCCACCCGGCGGGAGCCCACGAACACTGAAGCTTTCTTT.

V and J are TRBV4-1 and TRBJ1-1, with TRBD1 matching over 7 bases. V lost 4 bases, J lost 2 bases, and 7 bases stayed unmatched. Looked up from germline, CDR1 is MGHRA and CDR2 is YSYEKL. The CDR3 sequence is 15 residues long. As DNA, the CDR3 is TGCGCCAGCAGCCTGGCCGGGACAGACAACACTGAAGCTTTCTTT. This translates into CASSLAGTDNTEAFF.

The gene calls are TRBV29-1 and TRBJ2-5, with a possible D match to TRBD2 (6 bases). The germline V gene has CDR1 SQVTM and CDR2 ANQGSEA. The V gene lost 4 bases and the J gene lost 4 bases, with 13 bases spanning the gap. There are 13 residues in the CDR3. The CDR3 region is CSVAAVGGETQYF. The CDR3 nucleotides read TGCAGCGTTGCCGCCGTGGGAGGAGAGACCCAGTACTTC.

CDR3 DNA: TGTGCCAGCAGCTTGGCCAGGGATGGCTACACCTTC. Translating it yields CASSLARDGYTF. J is TRBJ1-2 and V is TRBV5-6; tentative D call: TRBD1 (5 bases). The V end lost 0 bases, the J end lost 6 bases, and 6 bases lay between the germline ends. The germline V gene encodes CDR1 SGHDT and CDR2 YYEEEE. The CDR3 consists of 12 residues.

Concerning this clone itself: A read error may account for a junction end that differs from germline. This CDR3 is CASSLNRDPRNEQFF. CDR3 in DNA: TGTGCTAGCAGCCTAAACAGGGATCCTCGAAATGAGCAGTTCTTC. The genes are TRBV7-7 and TRBJ2-1, with D perhaps TRBD1 (6 bases). The CDR3 sequence is 15 residues long. The germline V gene has CDR1 SSHAT and CDR2 FNYEAQ (reference sequence).